The entry that follows covers one T cell receptor beta chain sequence. The target antigen is unknown. Generated by immunoSEQ multiplex PCR, the TCRdb table keeps only in-frame clones and is missing some. The table includes roughly 130,000 clones, more than 85% detected once. This entry belongs to a study of T cell responses to AZD1222 COVID-19 vaccine. The CDR3 length is 16 residues. The germline V gene has CDR1 SEHNR and CDR2 FQNEAQ (reference sequence). V lost 5 bases and J 1 base, leaving 16 bases between the germline ends. Whole-study findings and limits: White British ancestry dominated among donors, who included more females, and clonal diversity was possibly underestimated. Only a handful of AZD1222 recipients tested seropositive at baseline. Close to half of all spike-specific TCRs reportedly target regions of the variants that are unmutated. Repertoire sampling happened only post peak T cell response.

V and J are TRBV7-9 and TRBJ2-3, with D perhaps matching TRBD1 (5 bases). The material was peripheral blood, obtained on day 0 of AZD1222 vaccination. The receptor's source is an adult in good health. The CDR3 DNA is TGTGCCAGCAGCAAAATCAGGGATTCGGGCACAGATACGCAGTATTTT. Its translation: CASSKIRDSGTDTQYF.